Sequencing of this T cell receptor beta chain was carried out in a study of sequential checkpoint blockade in melanoma. The wider study: Randomization was 1:1 between first-line nivolumab→ipilimumab and ipilimumab→nivolumab. After both sequences, patients received maintenance nivolumab.

Method: immunoSEQ multiplex PCR; TCRdb's copy keeps in-frame clones and lacks some. Of roughly 31,000 clones in the sample, 86% were seen once. This clone has only a few counts. Treatment: randomized to nivolumab then ipilimumab (arm A) or the reverse (arm B). DNA-damaging chemotherapy had not been given to any patient beforehand. PBMC sorting kept live CD3+CD8+ cells without CD19 or CD56. The CDR3 is 13 residues long. The germline gives CDR1 SGHAT, CDR2 FQNNGV. Deletions cut 0 bases from V and 3 bases from J, with 5 bases between. This clonotype originated in a human donor with melanoma. The chain recombines TRBV11-2 with TRBJ2-5; D unclear. The sample consisted of CD8+ T cells sorted from blood (inferred from file names), taken from a patient given nivolumab and ipilimumab in sequence. CDR3 in amino acids: CASSLDAEETQYF. The CDR3, as DNA: TGTGCCAGCAGCTTAGATGCAGAAGAGACCCAGTACTTC.